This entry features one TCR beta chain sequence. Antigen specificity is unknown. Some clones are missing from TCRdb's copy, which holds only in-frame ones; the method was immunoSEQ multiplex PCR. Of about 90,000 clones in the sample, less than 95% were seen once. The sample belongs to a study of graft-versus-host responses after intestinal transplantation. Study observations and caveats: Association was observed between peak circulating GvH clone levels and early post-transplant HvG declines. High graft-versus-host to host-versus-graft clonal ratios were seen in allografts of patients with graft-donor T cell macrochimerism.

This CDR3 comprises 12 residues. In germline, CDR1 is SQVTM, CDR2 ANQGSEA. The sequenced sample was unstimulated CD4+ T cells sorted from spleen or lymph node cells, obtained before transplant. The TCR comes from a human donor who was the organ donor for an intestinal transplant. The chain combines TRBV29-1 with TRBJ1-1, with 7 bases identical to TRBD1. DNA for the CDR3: TGCTCCTGCGACAGGGTGAACACTGAAGCTTTCTTT. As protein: CSCDRVNTEAFF.